A single sample is the source of the 27 T cell receptor beta chains below, sequenced in a study of vaccination and CD4 T cells after COVID-19. Sample treatment: approximately 9-day PBMC culture with coronavirus spike peptide pools or control peptides (ViraFEST assay). The assay that was used to sequence DNA from cultured CD4+ T cells was the Oncomine TCR Beta short-read assay. TCRdb re-analysed the PCR reads in MiXCR, keeping a single row per CDR3 protein. The sample contains about 15,000 distinct CDR3 sequences, about 25% of which appear only once. These receptors are not linked to any known antigen. Specimen: cultured CD4+ T cells from blood. These receptors were taken from a human donor with COVID-19.

The chain is built from TRBV19 and TRBJ2-5, with D tentatively TRBD1 (6 bases). CDR1 LNHDA and CDR2 SQIVND come from the germline V gene (reference sequence). The V end lost 10 bases, the J end lost 5 bases, and 14 bases lay between the germline ends. The CDR3 sequence is 12 residues long. The CDR3 region is CATLGAGETQYF. Written as DNA, the CDR3 is TGTGCCACTTTGGGGGCTGGGGAGACCCAGTACTTC.

By share, this clonotype counts as medium-sized (0.01 to 0.1%). V and J are TRBV27 and TRBJ1-5; TRBD1 agrees at 9 bases. Germline V CDR1 and CDR2: MNHEY, SMNVEV (reference sequence). J was trimmed by 7 bases and V by 5 bases; bases with no gene match: 9. This CDR3 is 15 amino acids long. The CDR3 loop is CASSPGQGIKQPQHF. As DNA, the CDR3 is TGTGCCAGCAGTCCTGGACAGGGGATAAAACAGCCCCAGCATTTT.

This clonotype has just a few counts. This sequence joins TRBV11-2 and TRBJ2-7, with D unclear. Between the trimmed V and J ends, which lost 2 bases and 3 bases, there was a span of 17 bases. The CDR3 loop spans 16 amino acids. Germline CDR1 is SGHAT and CDR2 is FQNNGV. CDR3 bases: TGTGCCAGCAGCTTAAACCCCCTGCCAGTGGGCTACGAGCAGTACTTC. The encoded protein is CASSLNPLPVGYEQYF.

This clonotype was recorded only once. The chain employs TRBV5-1 and TRBJ2-3; no firm D call. CDR1 and CDR2 from the germline V gene are SGHRS and YFSETQ. The V gene lost 2 bases and the J gene lost 6 bases, with 13 bases spanning the gap. The CDR3 is made up of 14 amino acids. The CDR3 coding sequence is TGCGCCAGCAGCTTTGCCGGGTTCGGGGATACGCAGTATTTT. This gives the protein CASSFAGFGDTQYF.

The chain carries TRBV6-1 and TRBJ2-7; no clear D gene. The germline V gene has CDR1 MNHNS and CDR2 SASEGT. Trimming shortened V by 5 bases and J by 3 bases, and 20 bases separated the two germline ends. CDR3 length: 16 residues. For the CDR3, the DNA is TGTGCCAGCAGTCAAACAATAACTGACGGCATCTACGAGCAGTACTTC. The encoded protein is CASSQTITDGIYEQYF.

This clonotype was detected a few times. The chain links TRBV6-2 or TRBV6-3 to TRBJ1-1; weak D call: TRBD1 (5 bases). Trimming stripped 5 bases from V and 1 base from J, with 11 bases between. This CDR3 comprises 14 residues. The V gene's germline CDR1 is MNHEY and CDR2 SVGEGT. CDR3 residues: CASSEGWGNTEAFF. Here the CDR3 DNA reads TGTGCCAGCAGTGAGGGGTGGGGGAACACTGAAGCTTTCTTT.

This clonotype was picked up a small number of times. This chain uses TRBV20-1 with TRBJ2-1; 8 nucleotides match TRBD2. The V segment lost 0 bases and the J segment 1 base; nucleotides outside the gene matches: 5. Germline assignment: CDR1 DFQATT and CDR2 SNEGSKA (reference sequence). The CDR3 covers 16 residues. In DNA, the CDR3 is TGCAGTGCTAGAGATGCGGCGGGGGGATCCTACAATGAGCAGTTCTTC. It translates to CSARDAAGGSYNEQFF.

The chain uses TRBV7-9 and TRBJ2-2; no firm D call. The CDR3 sequence is 15 residues long. The V end was cut by 1 base, the J end by 6 bases, with 12 bases between. Germline assignment: CDR1 SEHNR and CDR2 FQNEAQ (reference sequence). CDR3 in DNA: TGTGCCAGCAGCTTAGAACCCGGTGGGGCCGGGGAGCTGTTTTTT. Amino acids: CASSLEPGGAGELFF.

This sequence joins TRBV20-1 and TRBJ2-4; 8 bases agree with TRBD2. This CDR3 has 15 amino acids. Germline V gene sequence: CDR1 DFQATT, CDR2 SNEGSKA (reference sequence). V lost 0 bases, J lost 1 base, and 2 bases stayed unmatched. CDR3 sequence: CSARDSGGAKNIQYF. The CDR3 coding sequence is TGCAGTGCTAGAGATTCGGGAGGGGCCAAAAACATTCAGTACTTC.

This clonotype was detected only a few times. CDR3 DNA: TGCGCCAGCAGCCATGTCGAAGGACCTCTGCCGTATGGCTACACCTTC. Amino acid sequence: CASSHVEGPLPYGYTF. The chain combines TRBV4-1 with TRBJ1-2; no definite D call. Germline assignment: CDR1 MGHRA and CDR2 YSYEKL. Trimming took off 3 bases at V and 5 bases at J, with 19 bases between the two ends. This CDR3 is built from 16 residues.

This clonotype has just a few counts. CDR3 coding DNA: TGTGCCACCAGTGATCCCAGGGACTTCCAAGAGACCCAGTACTTC. Amino acid sequence: CATSDPRDFQETQYF. V is TRBV24-1 and J is TRBJ2-5; perhaps TRBD2 as D (6 bases). Trimming stripped 3 bases from V and 1 base from J, with 11 bases between. This CDR3 has 15 residues. Germline V gives CDR1 KGHDR, CDR2 SFDVKD.

V usage is TRBV7-9 and J usage is TRBJ2-2; D tentatively fits TRBD1 or TRBD2 (5 bases each). The CDR3 has 16 amino acids. Between the trimmed V and J ends, which lost 5 bases and 5 bases, there was a span of 18 bases. Germline V gene sequence: CDR1 SEHNR, CDR2 FQNEAQ (reference sequence). CDR3 region: CASSRGGGLRTGELFF. CDR3 bases: TGTGCCAGCAGCCGGGGCGGCGGCCTGCGAACCGGGGAGCTGTTTTTT.

The gene calls are TRBV7-6 and TRBJ2-1; D remains unclear. There are 15 residues in the CDR3. V lost 1 base to trimming and J lost 9 bases, with 16 bases between them. The V gene's germline CDR1 is SGHVS and CDR2 FNYEAQ. CDR3 DNA sequence: TGTGCCAGCAGCTTAGTAGGTGGAGTAGGATCTGAGCAGTTCTTC. Residues: CASSLVGGVGSEQFF.

This clonotype has more than one count but fewer than ten. V gene TRBV6-1 combines with J gene TRBJ1-2; 7 bases are shared with TRBD1. This CDR3 has 13 amino acids. From germline, CDR1 is MNHNS and CDR2 SASEGT. Trimming cost V 5 bases and J 4 bases; bases outside gene matches: 4. The CDR3 DNA follows: TGTGCCAGCAGTACCGGGACAGTCTATGGCTACACCTTC. Its translation is CASSTGTVYGYTF.

In this sample, this clonotype is medium-sized. This chain's CDR3 is CASSNDRAGYTF. CDR3 DNA: TGTGCCAGCAGCAACGACCGAGCTGGCTACACCTTC. The V call is TRBV3-1, the J call TRBJ1-2; D call uncertain. The germline V gene has CDR1 LGHDT and CDR2 YNNKEL (reference sequence). V shed 5 bases and J shed 7 bases, with 11 bases lying between them. This CDR3 contains 12 residues. The full variable domain, rest sourced from reference TRBV3-1 and TRBJ1-2, is DTAVSQTPKYLVTQMGNDKSIKCEQNLGHDTMYWYKQDSKKFLKIMFSYNNKELIINETVPNRFSPKSPDKAHLNLHINSLELGDSAVYFCASSNDRAGYTFGSGTRLTVV.

J is TRBJ2-7 and V is TRBV20-1; unclear D gene. Trimming stripped 6 bases from V and 3 bases from J, with 12 bases between. The CDR3 is made up of 12 amino acids. Germline-derived CDR1 and CDR2 are DFQATT and SNEGSKA (reference sequence). The CDR3, as DNA: TGCAGTGCAACATGGAATGGCTACGAGCAGTACTTC. It codes for CSATWNGYEQYF.

This clonotype was counted between two and nine times. CDR3 sequence reads: CASTRDRESMEQYF. Here the CDR3 DNA reads TGTGCCAGCACCCGAGACAGAGAATCGATGGAGCAGTACTTC. The rearrangement joins TRBV7-9 to TRBJ2-7; a weak D match, TRBD1 (5 bases). Trimming took off 7 bases at V and 7 bases at J, with 20 bases between the two ends. The CDR3 is 14 residues long. Looked up from germline, CDR1 is SEHNR and CDR2 is FQNEAQ (reference sequence).

CDR3 protein: CASSEMPGLAFF. In DNA, the CDR3 is TGTGCCAGCAGTGAAATGCCAGGGTTAGCTTTCTTT. The chain is built from TRBV6-1 and TRBJ1-1; D possibly corresponds to TRBD1 (5 bases). The CDR3 has 12 amino acids. V lost 2 bases, J lost 10 bases, and 11 bases lay in between. Per germline, CDR1 MNHNS and CDR2 SASEGT.

This CDR3 is CASSERTTGGREQYF. CDR3 bases: TGTGCCAGCAGTGAACGGACGACAGGGGGTCGCGAGCAGTACTTC. The rearrangement links TRBV6-1 to TRBJ2-7; 9 bases match TRBD1. This CDR3 spans 15 amino acids. Germline V gives CDR1 MNHNS, CDR2 SASEGT. The junction had 8 bases not matched to a gene; V was cut back by 2 bases and J by 6 bases.

V usage is TRBV11-1 and J usage is TRBJ2-7; D gene ambiguous. Between the trimmed V and J ends, which lost 1 base and 3 bases, there was a span of 4 bases. The CDR3 is 12 amino acids. The germline gives CDR1 SGHAT, CDR2 FQDESV (reference sequence). CDR3 DNA: TGTGCCAGCAGCTTAGGGGACTACGAGCAGTACTTC. It yields the protein CASSLGDYEQYF.

This clonotype was seen only a few times. The chain is built from TRBV12-3 or TRBV12-4 and TRBJ1-2, with a weak D call TRBD1 (6 bases). Deletions cut 2 bases from V and 2 bases from J, with 12 bases between. CDR3 length: 15 residues. CDR3 amino acids: CASSLIQGRNYGYTF. In nucleotides, the CDR3 is TGTGCCAGCAGTTTAATCCAGGGGAGAAACTATGGCTACACCTTC.

This clonotype has just a few counts. This chain connects TRBV7-2 to TRBJ1-3; no reliable D call. The CDR3 contains 17 residues. V lost 0 bases and J 1 base, leaving 13 bases between the germline ends. The germline CDR1 and CDR2 sequences are SGHTA and FQGNSA. The CDR3: CASSLAGGPPSGNTIYF. Written as DNA, the CDR3 is TGTGCCAGCAGCTTAGCGGGCGGGCCACCATCTGGAAACACCATATATTTT.

This clonotype turned up a few times. This chain connects TRBV6-5 to TRBJ2-4; 14 bases are a match to TRBD2. The CDR3 length is 14 residues. After removal of 2 bases from V and 9 bases from J, the junction contained 0 bases not matched to a gene. Per the germline V gene, CDR1 is MNHEY and CDR2 is SVGAGI. In nucleotides, the CDR3 is TGTGCCAGCAGTTACGGGACTAGCGGGGGCATTCAGTACTTC. This encodes CASSYGTSGGIQYF.

This chain joins TRBV27 and TRBJ1-6; D not certain. The CDR3 sequence is 15 residues long. The germline V gene has CDR1 MNHEY and CDR2 SMNVEV (reference sequence). V was trimmed by 3 bases and J by 9 bases, leaving 15 bases between them. The CDR3 DNA follows: TGTGCCAGCAGTTTGGGAACTTTGCATGGTTCACCCCTCCACTTT. It specifies CASSLGTLHGSPLHF.

V and J are TRBV28 and TRBJ1-3; 12 positions match TRBD1. Unmatched junction bases numbered 6, after V lost 7 bases and J lost 5 bases. From germline, CDR1 is MDHEN and CDR2 SYDVKM. This CDR3 has 15 residues. CDR3 protein: CASTNRDRGRNTIYF. CDR3 sequence (DNA): TGTGCCAGCACCAACCGGGACAGGGGGCGAAACACCATATATTTT.

V usage is TRBV5-5 and J usage is TRBJ2-2; D is undetermined. This CDR3 spans 17 amino acids. Germline CDR1 and CDR2: SGHKS and YYEKEE (reference sequence). Trimming cost V 1 base and J 5 bases, with 18 bases left between them. CDR3 in DNA: TGTGCCAGCAGCTTGCGCATTCGTATCGAAGAGACCGGGGAGCTGTTTTTT. Translation: CASSLRIRIEETGELFF.

Turning to this clonotype: At one end, the junction sequence differs from germline, possibly due to a read error. The genes are TRBV6-1 and TRBJ1-5; TRBD1 might be the D (5 bases). Germline CDR1 is MNHNS and CDR2 is SASEGT. CDR3 length: 16 residues. CDR3 nucleotide sequence: TGTGCCAGCGGTGAGCAGGGTTGGCGCGGCAATCAGCCCCAGCATTTT. It codes for CASGEQGWRGNQPQHF.